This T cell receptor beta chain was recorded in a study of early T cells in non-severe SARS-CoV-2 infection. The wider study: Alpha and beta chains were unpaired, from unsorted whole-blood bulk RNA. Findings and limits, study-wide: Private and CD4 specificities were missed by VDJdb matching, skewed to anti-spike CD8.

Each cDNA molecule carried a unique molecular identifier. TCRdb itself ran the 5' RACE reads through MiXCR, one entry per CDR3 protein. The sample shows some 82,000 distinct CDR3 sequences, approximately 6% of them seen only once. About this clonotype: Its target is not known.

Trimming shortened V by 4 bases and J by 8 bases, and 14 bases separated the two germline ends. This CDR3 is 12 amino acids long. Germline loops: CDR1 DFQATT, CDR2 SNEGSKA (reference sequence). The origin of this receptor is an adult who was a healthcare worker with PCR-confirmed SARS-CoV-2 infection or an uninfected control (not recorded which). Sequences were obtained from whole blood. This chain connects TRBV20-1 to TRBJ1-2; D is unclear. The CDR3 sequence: CSATLGEYGYTF. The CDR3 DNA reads TGCAGTGCTACACTTGGGGAGTACGGCTACACCTTC.